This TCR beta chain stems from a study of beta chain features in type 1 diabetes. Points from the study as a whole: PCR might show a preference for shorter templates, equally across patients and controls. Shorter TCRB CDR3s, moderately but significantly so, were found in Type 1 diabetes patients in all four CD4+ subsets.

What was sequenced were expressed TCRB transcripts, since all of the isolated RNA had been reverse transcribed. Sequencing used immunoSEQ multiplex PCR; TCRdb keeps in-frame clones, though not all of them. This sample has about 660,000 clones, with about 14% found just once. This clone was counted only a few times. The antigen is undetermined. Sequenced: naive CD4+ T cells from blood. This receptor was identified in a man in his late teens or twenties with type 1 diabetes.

CDR3 in DNA: TGTGCCAGCAGCCAAGAGGCCGGGGAGCTGTTTTTT. This gives the protein CASSQEAGELFF. J is TRBJ2-2 and V is TRBV4-2; no firm D call. The germline V gene encodes CDR1 LGHNA and CDR2 YNFKEQ. This CDR3 has 12 amino acids. V lost 0 bases to trimming and J lost 6 bases, with 2 bases between them.